Following are 15 T cell receptor beta chains from one sample sequenced in a study of blood T cell repertoires in COVID-19. The table came from immunoSEQ multiplex PCR; TCRdb's copy has only in-frame clones and leaves some out. Here the sample spans under 35,000 clones, around 89% being singletons. Sequenced sample: peripheral blood. All receptors derive from a man aged 55 to 70 with acute or convalescent COVID-19.

V gene TRBV28 combines with J gene TRBJ1-5; 7 bases agree with TRBD1. Germline CDR1 is MDHEN and CDR2 is SYDVKM. Unmatched junction bases numbered 13, after V lost 6 bases and J lost 11 bases. The CDR3 loop spans 14 amino acids. The CDR3 coding sequence is TGTGCCAGCAGGCCGACAGGGATAGCCCAGTCCCAGCATTTT. Its translation is CASRPTGIAQSQHF.

The CDR3 region is CASTQTGREETQYF. CDR3 coding DNA: TGTGCCAGCACCCAGACAGGGCGCGAAGAGACCCAGTACTTC. The chain is built from TRBV7-9 and TRBJ2-5; 7 nucleotides agree with TRBD1. The V gene end was trimmed by 7 bases and the J gene end by 3 bases; junction bases not matched to a gene: 8. This CDR3 spans 14 amino acids. The V gene's germline CDR1 is SEHNR and CDR2 FQNEAQ (reference sequence).

The rearrangement joins TRBV2 to TRBJ1-2; 9 nucleotides match TRBD1. CDR1 is SNHLY and CDR2 is FYNNEI in the germline V gene. This CDR3 is 15 amino acids long. The trim removed 1 base at V and 4 bases at J, leaving 4 bases unmatched. CDR3 amino acids: CASSEVGQGLYGYTF. CDR3 DNA: TGTGCCAGCAGTGAAGTGGGACAGGGACTCTATGGCTACACCTTC.

The CDR3 DNA follows: TGTGCCAGCAGCCCCGCTTGGGGCCCCTCTGGAAACACCATATATTTT. It translates to CASSPAWGPSGNTIYF. The chain is built from TRBV7-9 and TRBJ1-3, with D possibly TRBD1 on 5 matching bases. The CDR3 length is 16 residues. Germline CDR1 SEHNR, CDR2 FQNEAQ (reference sequence). The V end lost 5 bases, the J end lost 0 bases, and 14 bases lay between the germline ends.

The rearrangement links TRBV19 to TRBJ2-3; 7 nucleotides align to TRBD1. The CDR3 covers 16 residues. Germline V CDR1 and CDR2: LNHDA, SQIVND (reference sequence). J lost 5 bases, V lost 1 base, and 9 bases had no gene match. The CDR3: CASSIVRRGLKDTQYF. CDR3 bases: TGTGCCAGTAGTATAGTACGAAGGGGGCTAAAAGATACGCAGTATTTT.

V is TRBV5-1 and J is TRBJ2-1, with a tentative D call TRBD1 (6 bases). Trimming took off 2 bases at V and 10 bases at J, with 10 bases between the two ends. In germline, CDR1 is SGHRS, CDR2 YFSETQ. This CDR3 is 12 amino acids long. CDR3 protein: CASSFRDREQFF. CDR3 in DNA: TGCGCCAGCAGCTTTCGAGACAGGGAGCAGTTCTTC.

This sequence joins TRBV9 and TRBJ2-2, with TRBD2 identical over 10 bases. Germline assignment: CDR1 SGDLS and CDR2 YYNGEE. CDR3 length: 17 amino acids. Losses at the gene ends were 0 bases for V and 4 bases for J; bases not matched to a gene: 6. CDR3 DNA sequence: TGTGCCAGCAGCGTAGGCCTAGCGGGAGTCCTCACCGGGGAGCTGTTTTTT. Its translation: CASSVGLAGVLTGELFF.

V gene TRBV18 combines with J gene TRBJ2-7, with TRBD2 matching over 12 bases. The germline gives CDR1 KGHSH, CDR2 LQKENI. V lost 5 bases and J lost 6; bases outside the gene matches: 8. The CDR3 contains 15 residues. The CDR3 region has the DNA TGTGCCAGCTCATCCACCCGGACTAGCGGGATCGAGCAGTACTTC. Translation gives CASSSTRTSGIEQYF.

The chain recombines TRBV27 with TRBJ1-1; D call uncertain. Trimming cost V 6 bases and J 5 bases, with 16 bases left between them. There are 14 residues in the CDR3. From germline, CDR1 is MNHEY and CDR2 SMNVEV (reference sequence). CDR3 sequence reads: CASSPLAARTEAFF. DNA of the CDR3: TGTGCCAGCAGCCCGCTGGCGGCGCGGACTGAAGCTTTCTTT.

CDR3 coding DNA: TGCGCCAGCAGCCAAGTTTCGCTACCGGGTCCTCCCGAGCAGTACTTC. Protein sequence: CASSQVSLPGPPEQYF. The genes are TRBV4-1 and TRBJ2-7; no clear D. The germline gives CDR1 MGHRA, CDR2 YSYEKL. The CDR3 contains 16 residues. V lost 1 base and J 6 bases, leaving 19 bases between the germline ends.

V gene TRBV6-5 combines with J gene TRBJ1-1; 11 nucleotides match TRBD1. The germline V gene has CDR1 MNHEY and CDR2 SVGAGI. V shed 2 bases, J shed 4 bases, and the junction held 3 bases outside the gene matches. The CDR3 runs 15 residues. This chain's CDR3 is CASSYTGTGGTEAFF. The DNA for the CDR3 is TGTGCCAGCAGTTACACCGGGACAGGGGGCACTGAAGCTTTCTTT.

The J gene is TRBJ1-3, the V gene TRBV7-8; no clear D gene. Looked up from germline, CDR1 is SGHVS and CDR2 is FQNEAQ. The CDR3 spans 13 residues. Trimming removed 6 bases from V and 0 bases from J, with 6 bases in between. In DNA form, the CDR3 reads TGTGCCAGCAGTTCCTCCTCTGGAAACACCATATATTTT. It specifies CASSSSSGNTIYF.

The table lists this clone with a few counts. The chain couples TRBV29-1 to TRBJ2-2; D unresolved. Trimming took off 4 bases at V and 4 bases at J, with 7 bases between the two ends. The CDR3 is 12 residues long. Germline lookup yields CDR1 SQVTM and CDR2 ANQGSEA. CDR3 amino acids: CSVARSTGELFF. The CDR3 nucleotides are TGCAGCGTTGCCAGGTCCACCGGGGAGCTGTTTTTT.

The rearrangement links TRBV19 to TRBJ1-2; 7 bases line up with TRBD1. This CDR3 has 15 amino acids. Trimming removed 6 bases from V and 3 bases from J; junction bases left unmatched: 10. Germline V gene data show CDR1 as LNHDA and CDR2 as SQIVND (reference sequence). CDR3 loop: CASRFRDSAHYGYTF. CDR3 in DNA: TGTGCCAGTAGGTTCCGGGACAGTGCTCACTATGGCTACACCTTC.

The chain links TRBV19 to TRBJ1-5; 8 bases fit TRBD1. There are 15 residues in the CDR3. Germline V lookup: CDR1 LNHDA, CDR2 SQIVND (reference sequence). The ends lost 4 bases at V and 1 base at J; junction bases unmatched: 3. DNA for the CDR3: TGTGCCAGTAGTACGCACAGGGGGAGCAATCAGCCCCAGCATTTT. Protein: CASSTHRGSNQPQHF.